Listed below are T cell receptor beta chains from one sample, sequenced in a study of Ad26.COV2.S vaccination and SARS-CoV-2 variants. Sequencing used immunoSEQ multiplex PCR; TCRdb keeps in-frame clones, though not all of them. The sample consists of about 280,000 clones, more than 75% of them appearing once. This sample comprised peripheral blood, obtained in a trial of Ad26.COV2.S vaccine versus placebo. These receptors were obtained from a person between 18 and 59 years old who received the Ad26.COV2.S COVID-19 vaccine or a placebo. The CDR3 runs from the conserved cysteine through the conserved F or W. A D gene is named only where the DNA matches it firmly. Size values are once, few and many counts, or a class for expanded clones, and some rows have none.

D: .; V: TRBV5-1; J: TRBJ2-3; size: .; CDR3: CASSSGYTSTDTQYF; DNA: TGCGCCAGCAGCTCAGGTTATACTAGCACAGATACGCAGTATTTT
D: TRBD2; V: TRBV3-1/TRBV3-2; J: TRBJ2-3; size: .; CDR3: CASSPPSGNFGTDTQYF; DNA: TGTGCCAGCAGCCCACCTAGCGGGAATTTTGGAACAGATACGCAGTATTTT
D: TRBD2; V: TRBV27; J: TRBJ2-1; size: .; CDR3: CASSLRGGPNEQFF; DNA: TGTGCCAGCAGTCTAAGGGGAGGGCCCAATGAGCAGTTCTTC
D: TRBD2; V: TRBV9; J: TRBJ2-2; size: once; CDR3: CASSVGGTTNTGELFF; DNA: TGTGCCAGCAGCGTAGGCGGGACTACAAACACCGGGGAGCTGTTTTTT
D: TRBD2; V: TRBV19; J: TRBJ2-3; size: .; CDR3: CASTHGGREDTQYF; DNA: TGTGCCAGTACCCACGGAGGGAGGGAAGATACGCAGTATTTT
D: TRBD1; V: TRBV5-1; J: TRBJ2-1; size: .; CDR3: CASSWGGTGGNEQFF; DNA: TGCGCCAGCAGCTGGGGAGGGACAGGGGGTAATGAGCAGTTCTTC
D: TRBD2; V: TRBV7-8; J: TRBJ2-7; size: few; CDR3: CASSISGGQREQYF; DNA: TGTGCCAGCAGCATTAGCGGGGGGCAAAGGGAGCAGTACTTC
D: .; V: TRBV12-5; J: TRBJ2-4; size: once; CDR3: CASGLTPDRLKAKNIQYF; DNA: TGTGCTAGTGGTCTAACGCCCGACAGGCTGAAAGCCAAAAACATTCAGTACTTC
D: .; V: TRBV11-1; J: TRBJ1-1; size: once; CDR3: CASSSLVVSRTEAFF; DNA: TGTGCCAGCAGCTCCCTCGTGGTGAGTCGGACTGAAGCTTTCTTT
D: TRBD2; V: TRBV7-6; J: TRBJ2-3; size: .; CDR3: CASSLLPGGGLTDTQYF; DNA: TGTGCCAGCAGCTTATTGCCTGGCGGGGGACTCACAGATACGCAGTATTTT
D: .; V: TRBV7-9; J: TRBJ2-1; size: .; CDR3: CASSLQGYNEQFF; DNA: TGTGCCAGCAGCTTACAGGGATACAATGAGCAGTTCTTC
D: .; V: TRBV2; J: TRBJ1-1; size: .; CDR3: CASSESESDPQAFF; DNA: TGTGCCAGCAGTGAATCCGAGTCGGACCCACAAGCTTTCTTT
D: .; V: TRBV11-2; J: TRBJ2-1; size: .; CDR3: CASSSTRNEQFF; DNA: TGTGCCAGCAGCTCGACACGGAATGAGCAGTTCTTC
D: .; V: TRBV6-5; J: TRBJ1-2; size: .; CDR3: CASSTPRGGDDGYTF; DNA: TGTGCCAGCAGTACCCCAAGGGGGGGGGACGATGGCTACACCTTC
D: .; V: TRBV5-1; J: TRBJ2-1; size: .; CDR3: CASSFGLRSSYNEQFF; DNA: TGCGCCAGCAGCTTCGGATTGAGGAGCTCCTACAATGAGCAGTTCTTC
D: .; V: TRBV6-5; J: TRBJ1-4; size: .; CDR3: CASSYDSSTNEKLFF; DNA: TGTGCCAGCAGTTACGACAGTTCAACTAATGAAAAACTGTTTTTT
D: .; V: TRBV27; J: TRBJ2-7; size: .; CDR3: CASSLSTSYEQYF; DNA: TGTGCCAGCAGTTTATCGACTTCCTACGAGCAGTACTTC
D: .; V: TRBV2; J: TRBJ2-5; size: .; CDR3: CASSGDMRQETQYF; DNA: TGTGCCAGCAGTGGGGACATGAGGCAAGAGACCCAGTACTTC
D: .; V: TRBV4-2; J: TRBJ1-1; size: .; CDR3: CASSQSRGTEAFF; DNA: TGTGCCAGCAGCCAATCTAGGGGGACTGAAGCTTTCTTT
D: .; V: TRBV7-2; J: TRBJ1-2; size: .; CDR3: CASSSPGGWNGYTF; DNA: TGTGCCAGCAGCTCTCCGGGGGGATGGAATGGCTACACCTTC
D: TRBD2; V: TRBV30; J: TRBJ2-3; size: .; CDR3: CAWRDIAGGNTQYF; DNA: TGTGCCTGGAGAGACATAGCGGGAGGTAATACGCAGTATTTT
D: .; V: TRBV5-1; J: TRBJ2-1; size: .; CDR3: CASSLDGNTYNEQFF; DNA: TGCGCCAGCAGCTTGGATGGGAATACCTACAATGAGCAGTTCTTC
D: .; V: TRBV6-5; J: TRBJ2-7; size: few; CDR3: CASSYVGSYEQYF; DNA: TGTGCCAGCAGTTACGTGGGTAGCTACGAGCAGTACTTC
D: .; V: TRBV9; J: TRBJ2-2; size: .; CDR3: CASSAGTPSGGELFF; DNA: TGTGCCAGCAGCGCCGGGACTCCCAGCGGCGGGGAGCTGTTTTTT
D: .; V: TRBV7-6; J: TRBJ2-7; size: .; CDR3: CASTSSQLHEQYF; DNA: TGTGCCAGCACCTCGAGCCAACTTCACGAGCAGTACTTC
D: .; V: TRBV7-9; J: TRBJ1-1; size: .; CDR3: CASSLLGGEAFF; DNA: TGTGCCAGCAGCTTATTAGGGGGTGAAGCTTTCTTT
D: TRBD1; V: TRBV18; J: TRBJ1-6; size: .; CDR3: CASSPTGQGNSPLHF; DNA: TGTGCCAGCTCACCAACCGGACAGGGGAATTCACCCCTCCACTTT
D: .; V: TRBV6-5; J: TRBJ2-7; size: .; CDR3: CASRKTVPYEQYF; DNA: TGTGCCAGCAGGAAGACAGTTCCCTACGAGCAGTACTTC
D: .; V: TRBV30; J: TRBJ2-1; size: .; CDR3: CAWKRGGEQFF; DNA: TGTGCCTGGAAGAGGGGGGGTGAGCAGTTCTTC
D: .; V: TRBV25-1; J: TRBJ1-1; size: .; CDR3: CASSDLNTEAFF; DNA: TGTGCCAGCAGTGATCTGAACACTGAAGCTTTCTTT
D: TRBD2; V: TRBV10-3; J: TRBJ2-2; size: .; CDR3: CAISEGRGRASFNTGELFF; DNA: TGTGCCATCAGTGAAGGGAGGGGCAGGGCGTCCTTTAACACCGGGGAGCTGTTTTTT
D: .; V: TRBV4-2; J: TRBJ2-2; size: once; CDR3: CASSQEVDSLNTGELFF; DNA: TGTGCCAGCAGCCAAGAGGTGGATAGTCTGAACACCGGGGAGCTGTTTTTT
D: .; V: TRBV2; J: TRBJ1-2; size: once; CDR3: CASSERLLRDYGYTF; DNA: TGTGCCAGCAGTGAGAGGCTCCTTCGAGACTATGGCTACACCTTC
D: .; V: TRBV7-3; J: TRBJ2-2; size: .; CDR3: CASSLRWQGDTGELFF; DNA: TGTGCCAGCAGCTTAAGGTGGCAGGGTGACACCGGGGAGCTGTTTTTT
D: TRBD2; V: TRBV10-2; J: TRBJ2-3; size: .; CDR3: CASSAGLAATDTQYF; DNA: TGCGCCAGCAGTGCGGGACTAGCGGCCACAGATACGCAGTATTTT
D: .; V: TRBV10-3; J: TRBJ2-5; size: .; CDR3: CAIMRGMGETQYF; DNA: TGTGCCATCATGAGGGGGATGGGAGAGACCCAGTACTTC
D: .; V: TRBV13; J: TRBJ2-3; size: few; CDR3: CASSPNTRGTDTQYF; DNA: TGTGCCAGCAGCCCCAACACCAGGGGTACAGATACGCAGTATTTT
D: TRBD1; V: TRBV4-2; J: TRBJ1-6; size: .; CDR3: CASSQEGARGLRGSPLHF; DNA: TGTGCCAGCAGCCAAGAAGGGGCCAGGGGGCTTCGCGGTTCACCCCTCCACTTT
D: .; V: TRBV19; J: TRBJ1-5; size: .; CDR3: CASSGRSKDQPQHF; DNA: TGTGCCAGTAGCGGACGCTCCAAGGATCAGCCCCAGCATTTT
D: .; V: TRBV2; J: TRBJ1-1; size: .; CDR3: CASSAGGNTEAFF; DNA: TGTGCCAGCAGTGCCGGGGGGAACACTGAAGCTTTCTTT
D: .; V: TRBV4-3; J: TRBJ2-3; size: .; CDR3: CASSYRAQILSTDTQYF; DNA: TGCGCCAGCAGTTACCGCGCACAGATCTTAAGCACAGATACGCAGTATTTT
D: .; V: TRBV6-5; J: TRBJ2-3; size: few; CDR3: CASSRTSTDTQYF; DNA: TGTGCCAGCAGTCGGACTAGCACAGATACGCAGTATTTT
D: .; V: TRBV7-9; J: TRBJ1-1; size: .; CDR3: CASSLGGVGNTEAFF; DNA: TGTGCCAGCAGCTTAGGAGGGGTAGGGAACACTGAAGCTTTCTTT
D: .; V: TRBV3-1/TRBV3-2; J: TRBJ1-2; size: .; CDR3: CASSPLRGAGGYTF; DNA: TGTGCCAGCAGCCCCCTACGGGGGGCGGGCGGCTACACCTTC
D: .; V: TRBV7-9; J: TRBJ1-2; size: .; CDR3: CASSLIQGLYGYTF; DNA: TGTGCCAGCAGCTTAATTCAGGGTCTCTATGGCTACACCTTC
D: .; V: TRBV6-5; J: TRBJ1-6; size: few; CDR3: CASSYREGLGSPLHF; DNA: TGTGCCAGCAGTTACCGAGAGGGACTCGGCTCACCCCTCCACTTT
D: .; V: TRBV5-4; J: TRBJ2-7; size: .; CDR3: CASSFSRTNYEQYF; DNA: TGTGCCAGCAGCTTTTCGAGGACCAACTACGAGCAGTACTTC
D: .; V: TRBV7-2; J: TRBJ1-3; size: .; CDR3: CASSLGGRRTSGNTIYF; DNA: TGTGCCAGCAGCTTGGGGGGCAGGCGGACCTCTGGAAACACCATATATTTT
D: .; V: TRBV14; J: TRBJ2-3; size: few; CDR3: CASSQGGTRRDTQYF; DNA: TGTGCCAGCAGCCAAGGCGGGACCCGACGAGATACGCAGTATTTT
D: TRBD2; V: TRBV30; J: TRBJ2-3; size: .; CDR3: CAWRGGYTDTQYF; DNA: TGTGCCTGGAGGGGGGGGTACACAGATACGCAGTATTTT
D: .; V: TRBV19; J: TRBJ2-7; size: few; CDR3: CASSFPNSREQYF; DNA: TGTGCCAGTAGTTTCCCGAACAGTCGCGAGCAGTACTTC
D: .; V: TRBV4-2; J: TRBJ1-5; size: .; CDR3: CASSQDTRRDSNQPQHF; DNA: TGTGCCAGCAGCCAAGATACCAGGAGAGATAGCAATCAGCCCCAGCATTTT
D: .; V: TRBV6-4; J: TRBJ2-1; size: .; CDR3: CASSEMGSYNEQFF; DNA: TGTGCCAGCAGTGAAATGGGCTCCTACAATGAGCAGTTCTTC
D: .; V: TRBV5-1; J: TRBJ2-3; size: .; CDR3: CASSFDVRTDTQYF; DNA: TGCGCCAGCAGCTTCGACGTCCGCACAGATACGCAGTATTTT
D: TRBD1; V: TRBV27; J: TRBJ1-2; size: .; CDR3: CASSRTGINYGYTF; DNA: TGTGCCAGCAGCCGGACAGGGATAAACTATGGCTACACCTTC